This T cell receptor (beta chain) was identified during a study of blood T cell repertoires in COVID-19. The overall study: From the United States, Italy and Spain came samples of acute and convalescent COVID-19. PBMCs, B-cell-depleted T cells, or T cells provided the cDNA or gDNA that made up the material.

This clone appeared a single time. With 4 bases removed from V and 3 bases from J, the gap between germline ends came to 19 bases. This CDR3 is built from 16 residues. Germline CDR1 reads SGHNT; CDR2 reads YYREEE (reference sequence). In the study's own analysis: From reference gene primer amplification, estimates of nucleated cell counts were derived. Measured with immunoSEQ multiplex PCR; TCRdb has only the in-frame clones, and not every one. V, J and clone size reflect that table, while D and trimming were determined from the DNA. The sample shows roughly 360,000 clones, roughly 77% of them seen only once.

The chain has TRBV5-4 and TRBJ1-2; no clear D. This clonotype was sampled from a human donor with acute or convalescent COVID-19. The donor label of this sample is uncertain. Input material: peripheral blood. In nucleotides, the CDR3 is TGTGCCAGCAGCCCCGCGGTGGCCCCCGCGGACTATGGCTACACCTTC. Its translation is CASSPAVAPADYGYTF.